This T cell receptor (beta chain) originates from a study of PD-1 blockade in classical Hodgkin lymphoma. The table came from immunoSEQ multiplex PCR; TCRdb's copy has only in-frame clones and leaves some out. The sample carries approximately 84,000 clones, around 90% recorded once. This clone was seen a handful of times. All the patients suffered relapse after autologous stem cell transplantation, and brentuximab vedotin exposure differed. J lost 4 bases, V lost 6 bases, and 11 bases had no gene match. CDR1 is MDHEN and CDR2 is SYDVKM in the germline V gene. This CDR3 is 16 amino acids long. The chain is built from TRBV28 and TRBJ1-5; 8 bases map to TRBD1. The sequenced sample was peripheral blood mononuclear cells (PBMCs), obtained at baseline. The sequence derives from a human donor with classical Hodgkin lymphoma. The CDR3, as DNA: TGTGCCAGCAGGTCAATAGAGACAGGGGCTAATCAGCCCCAGCATTTT. Translation gives CASRSIETGANQPQHF.